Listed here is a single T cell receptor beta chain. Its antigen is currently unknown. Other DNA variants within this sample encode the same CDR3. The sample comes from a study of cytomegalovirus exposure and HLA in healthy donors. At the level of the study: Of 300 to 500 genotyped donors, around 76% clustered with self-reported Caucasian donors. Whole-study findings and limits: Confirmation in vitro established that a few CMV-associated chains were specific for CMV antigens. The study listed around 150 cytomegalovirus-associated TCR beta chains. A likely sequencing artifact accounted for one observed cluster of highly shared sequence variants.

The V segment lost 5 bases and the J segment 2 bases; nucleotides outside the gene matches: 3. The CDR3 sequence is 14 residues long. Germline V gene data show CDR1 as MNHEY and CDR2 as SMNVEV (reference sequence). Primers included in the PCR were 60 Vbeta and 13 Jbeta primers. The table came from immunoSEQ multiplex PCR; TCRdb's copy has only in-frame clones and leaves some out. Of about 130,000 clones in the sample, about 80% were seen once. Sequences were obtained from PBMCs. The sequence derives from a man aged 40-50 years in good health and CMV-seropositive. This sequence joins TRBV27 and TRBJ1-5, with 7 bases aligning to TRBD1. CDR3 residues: CASSLTGGNQPQHF. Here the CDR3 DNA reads TGTGCCAGCAGTCTTACAGGGGGCAATCAGCCCCAGCATTTT.